This T cell receptor beta chain is from a study of lymphopenia after photon versus proton radiotherapy (dated by TCRdb to between 2018 and 2021). Some background on the complete study: Photon and proton radiation therapy were compared by the study for their immunological effects in patients with gastrointestinal tumors who developed high-grade lymphopenia. A cohort of 20 patients with gastrointestinal tumors who received either photon or proton therapy and subsequently developed lymphopenia was included. The study was designed to characterize how the impact on the immune system differs between the two radiation modalities.

This clone was found once. Its antigen target is currently unknown. No base quality information exists; no much larger clone differs at one position. Points the paper makes about the study in general: After the lymphocyte count nadir, oligoclonal expansion, especially of CD8+ Temra cells, was observed in photon-treated repertoires, and the drop in diversity was driven by this expansion. Across the cohort, a larger post-nadir drop in TCR diversity was inversely correlated with overall survival time among patients who died. The survival association was examined only in patients who died, and the authors described better survival with proton therapy as a possibility, not as a demonstrated result. Proton-treated patients stayed relatively stable during treatment, while photon-treated patients lost naive T cells and TCR diversity and gained effector/memory populations.

The method behind the library was the immunoSEQ multiplex PCR assay. Deep sequencing of rearranged TCR beta loci, alongside multiparametric flow cytometry, was used to profile T cell repertoires. Sourced from immuneACCESS, this table was stored by TCRdb with only in-frame sequences that have V and J called. A share of the clones is absent; for the studies checked, an unresolved V gene accounts for under half, and the remainder has no known explanation. The sample table shows 50,000 to 60,000 clones, and 92% are seen once. About a sixth of the sample is taken by the ten largest. The sequence came from a middle-aged woman with cholangiocarcinoma. This specimen was peripheral blood, taken from a patient treated with photon-based radiotherapy.

The DNA is as follows: TGCGCCAGCAGCCAAGGATGGAGGGGTGTTAACTATGGCTACACCTTC. This encodes CASSQGWRGVNYGYTF. The V and J genes are TRBV4-1 and TRBJ1-2; the D gene is perhaps TRBD1, from 5 matching bases. The CDR3 runs 16 amino acids, cysteine and phenylalanine included. Here the CDR3 DNA is all that survives: 48 bases in frame from base 1. V is shortened by 1 base, J by 1 base, and the region joining them spans 13 bases. CDR1 and CDR2 (MGHRA, YSYEKL) derive from the germline V gene.